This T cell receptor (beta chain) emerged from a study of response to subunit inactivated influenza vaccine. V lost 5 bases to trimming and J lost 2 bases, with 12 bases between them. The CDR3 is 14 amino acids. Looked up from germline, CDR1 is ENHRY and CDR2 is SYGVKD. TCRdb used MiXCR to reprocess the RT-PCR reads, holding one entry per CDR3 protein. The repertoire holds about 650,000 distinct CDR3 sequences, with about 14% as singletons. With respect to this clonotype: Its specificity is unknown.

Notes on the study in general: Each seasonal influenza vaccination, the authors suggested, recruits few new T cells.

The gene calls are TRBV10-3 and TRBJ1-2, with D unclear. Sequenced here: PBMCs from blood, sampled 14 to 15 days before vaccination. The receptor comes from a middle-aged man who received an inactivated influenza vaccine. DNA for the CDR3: TGTGCCATCAGTACGACCCAGGCCAACTATGGCTACACCTTC. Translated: CAISTTQANYGYTF.